This record concerns one TCR beta chain sequence. Its cognate antigen has yet to be identified. No base quality values were provided; no much bigger clone lies one nucleotide off. Each collaborating institution followed its own protocols to collect whole blood in K2EDTA tubes. For TCRbeta analysis, collaborators shipped samples as frozen whole blood, isolated PBMCs, or DNA extracted from either of those sample types. TCRbeta CDR3 regions were amplified from genomic DNA by means of the immunoSEQ Assay, a bias-controlled multiplex PCR. The authors' pipeline ran thus. The number of nucleated cells in each sample was estimated from the amplification of reference gene primers within the assay. Sequence reads were collapsed and filtered to measure the absolute abundance of every unique TCRbeta CDR3 rearrangement. Productive Simpson clonality was computed per sample as the square root of Simpson's diversity index over productive rearrangements. TCRdb obtained this table from immuneACCESS and retained in-frame rearrangements with V and J assigned. These tables miss some clones; where compared with another copy, unresolved V genes account for less than half of the shortfall, and the remainder is unexplained. Clonal size and the V and J genes are those of that table, whereas D and trimming came from the DNA. The sample records about 92,000 clones, around 75% of which are singletons. The ten top clones hold about 17% of the sample.

This specimen comes from a study of blood T cell repertoires in COVID-19 (dated by TCRdb to 2018 to 2020). At the level of the whole study: Samples from collaborators originated in the United States, Italy and Spain and spanned both the acute and convalescent phases of COVID-19. HLA class I and class II types, where available, came from metadata supplied by the sample provider rather than from assay-based typing. Subjects who had been exposed to COVID-19, were actively infected with it, or had recovered from it provided the deeply sampled blood TCRbeta repertoires that made up the dataset. The samples were drawn from the first 160 participants of the ongoing ImmuneRACE study and from 1,254 subjects provided by 6 global collaborators. The prospective study material was composed of cDNA or gDNA derived from T cells, B-cell-depleted T cells, or PBMCs. The repertoires were made available in a free public database intended to serve as a resource for research on the immune response to SARS-CoV-2. Sample metadata almost always included a de-identified subject ID, COVID-19 status, age in years and sex. The full study reports these points: The amount of clinical and demographic metadata varied by source and participant and was provided uncurated.

Taken from cysteine to phenylalanine, the CDR3 has 15 residues. CDR3 DNA is the only sequence kept; it has 45 bases, read in frame from the first base. V is pruned by 6 bases and J by 2 bases, leaving 7 bases of the junction without a gene match. The germline V gene specifies SNHLY as CDR1 and FYNNEI as CDR2. This clonotype originated in an elderly woman with active or convalescent COVID-19. Rearrangement joined TRBV2 to TRBJ2-3; 8 bases in the junction line up with TRBD1. Material: peripheral blood. The DNA sequence reads TGTGCCAGCAGGCTACAGGGGGTAAACACAGATACGCAGTATTTT. Translated, this gives CASRLQGVNTDTQYF.